The clone carrying this T cell receptor (beta chain) was observed at least ten times. As yet, its antigen is unknown. The sample originates from a study of Graves' ophthalmopathy and Graves' hyperthyroidism. Study conclusions and caveats: Most thyroid-expanded clonotypes exceeding 0.001 frequency were also found in blood.

With V trimmed by 6 bases and J by 5 bases, 6 bases remained unmatched. In germline, CDR1 is ENHRY, CDR2 SYGVKD. This CDR3 spans 13 amino acids. Transcripts of RNA were the source for amplifying TCR beta CDR3 regions. Investigators did first-round RT-PCR with HTBI primers, then second-round multiplex PCR. Using its own MiXCR run on the multiplex PCR reads, TCRdb lists one record per CDR3 protein. The data contain approximately 640,000 distinct CDR3 sequences, over 40% of them seen just once; the ten biggest clones take up over 2.5%. Every ophthalmopathy donor presented moderate-to-severe activity, CAS ≥3, NOSPECS ≥4 and duration under 3 months. Enrollment excluded any patients with other autoimmune diseases, uncontrolled infections, pregnancy or lactation. Diagnosis was based on clinical symptoms, serum thyroxine, TRAb, thyroid ultrasound and orbital computed tomography.

Input material: peripheral blood. The receptor was isolated from an adult man with Graves' ophthalmopathy. The chain joins TRBV10-3 to TRBJ2-7, with TRBD1 identical over 8 bases. CDR3 DNA sequence: TGTGCCATCAGGGGGACAGGCCCTGACGAGCAGTACTTC. Its translation is CAIRGTGPDEQYF.